Below, one TCR beta chain is given with its context. Its antigen remains undetermined. Base qualities are missing; no much larger clone stands one base away. TCRbeta CDR3 regions were amplified from genomic DNA by means of the immunoSEQ Assay, a bias-controlled multiplex PCR. On the study's bioinformatics: The number of nucleated cells in each sample was estimated from the amplification of reference gene primers within the assay. Sequence reads were collapsed and filtered to measure the absolute abundance of every unique TCRbeta CDR3 rearrangement. For each sample, productive Simpson clonality was calculated as the square root of Simpson's diversity index over productive rearrangements. This immuneACCESS table, as held by TCRdb, lists in-frame sequences with V and J called but not all clones. Of the missing ones, under half trace to an unresolved V gene in checked studies; the others have no known cause. That table furnishes V, J and clone size, whereas the DNA furnished D and trimming. The sample yields some 99,000 clones; 85% to 90% were counted once. The ten biggest clones cover roughly 13% of the sample.

The data originate from a study of blood T cell repertoires in COVID-19 (dated by TCRdb to 2018 to 2021). For the study in its entirety: Samples covering the acute and convalescent phases of COVID-19 were provided by collaborators in the United States, Italy and Spain. The material from the prospective study consisted of cDNA or gDNA derived from T cells, B-cell-depleted T cells, or PBMCs. The dataset comprised deeply sampled blood TCRbeta repertoires from subjects exposed to, actively infected with, or recovered from COVID-19. The repertoires were released in a freely available public database meant as a resource for research on the immune response to SARS-CoV-2. Samples were obtained from the ongoing ImmuneRACE study (first 160 participants) and from some 1,200 subjects provided by 6 global collaborators. A de-identified subject ID, COVID-19 status, age in years and sex were almost always included in the sample metadata. Where available, HLA class I and class II types were taken from metadata supplied by the sample provider and were not determined by assay-based typing.

What the authors observed across the whole study: Clinical and demographic metadata were provided uncurated, with the amount varying by source and participant.

The germline V gene (reference sequence) provides CDR1 GTSNPN and CDR2 SVGIG. V is pared back by 3 bases and J by 5 bases, with 19 bases lying between the germline termini. Taken from cysteine to phenylalanine, the CDR3 has 15 residues. The kept DNA is CDR3 alone, 45 bases in frame from the first base. Each collaborating institution followed its own protocols to collect whole blood in K2EDTA tubes. For TCRbeta analysis, collaborators shipped samples in one of three forms: frozen whole blood, isolated PBMCs, or DNA extracted from either of those sample types. This sequence uses TRBV30 and TRBJ2-5; the D gene is possibly TRBD2, with 6 bases matching. Sequenced sample: peripheral blood. This clonotype originated in a woman in her sixties or seventies in a cohort sampled during active or convalescent COVID-19. The encoded CDR3 is CAWRAGGAGRETQYF. The DNA sequence is TGTGCCTGGAGGGCGGGCGGGGCAGGCCGGGAGACCCAGTACTTC. Reference TRBV30 and TRBJ2-5 genes cover what lies past the CDR3, so the full variable domain is SQTIHQWPATLVQPVGSPLSLECTVEGTSNPNLYWYRQAAGRGLQLLFYSVGIGQISSEVPQNLSASRPQDRQFILSSKKLLLSDSGFYLCAWRAGGAGRETQYFGPGTRLLVL.